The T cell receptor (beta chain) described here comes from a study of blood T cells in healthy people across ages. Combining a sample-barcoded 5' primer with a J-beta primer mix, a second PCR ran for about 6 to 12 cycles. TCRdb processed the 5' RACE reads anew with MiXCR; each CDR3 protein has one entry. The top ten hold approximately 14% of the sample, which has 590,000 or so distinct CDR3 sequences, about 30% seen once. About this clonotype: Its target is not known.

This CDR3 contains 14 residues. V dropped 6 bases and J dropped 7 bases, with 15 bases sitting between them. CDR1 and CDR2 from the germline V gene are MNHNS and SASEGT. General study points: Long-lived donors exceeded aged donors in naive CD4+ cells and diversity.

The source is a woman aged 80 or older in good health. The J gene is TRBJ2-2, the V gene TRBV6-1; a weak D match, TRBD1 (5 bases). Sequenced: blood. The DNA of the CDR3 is TGTGCCAGCAGAGTTGGGGCCGTTGGCGGGGAGCTGTTTTTT. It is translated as CASRVGAVGGELFF.